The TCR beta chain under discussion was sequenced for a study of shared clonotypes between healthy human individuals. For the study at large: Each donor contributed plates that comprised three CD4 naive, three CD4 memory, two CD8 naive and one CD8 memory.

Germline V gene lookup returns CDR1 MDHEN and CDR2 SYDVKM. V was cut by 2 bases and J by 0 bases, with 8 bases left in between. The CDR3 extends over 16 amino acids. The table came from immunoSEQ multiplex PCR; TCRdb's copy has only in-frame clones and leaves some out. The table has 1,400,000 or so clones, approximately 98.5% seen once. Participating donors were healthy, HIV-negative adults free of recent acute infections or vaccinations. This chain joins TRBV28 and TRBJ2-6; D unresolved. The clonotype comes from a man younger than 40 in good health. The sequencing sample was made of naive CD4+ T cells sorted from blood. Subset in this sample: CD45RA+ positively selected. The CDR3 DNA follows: TGTGCCAGCAGTTTACCTGGGAACTCTGGGGCCAACGTCCTGACTTTC. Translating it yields CASSLPGNSGANVLTF.